What follows are 27 T cell receptor beta chains derived from one specimen sequenced in a study of T cell repertoires in cytomegalovirus infection (dated by TCRdb to the late 2010s). Read against the paper, the sample's treatment or condition label means: in vitro stimulation with specific CMV peptide epitopes to enrich CMV-specific T cells. The listed sequencing device is Illumina HiSeq 1500. The public reads were reprocessed in TCRdb via fastp at Q25 and MiXCR, keeping in-frame beta chains. Under each unique CDR3 protein, matching rows form one entry showing the most common genes and DNA. A total of 28,000 or so distinct CDR3 sequences appear in this sample, around 19% of them only once. Together, the top ten hold about 82% of the sample. No antigen has been identified for these receptors. Source: CD8+ T cells from cultured PBMCs, taken from culture after CMV antigen stimulation. The receptors stem from a human donor in good health (CMV status not recorded). Some clones in this sample may be carry-over from other donors' samples.

The gene calls are TRBV11-1 and TRBJ2-7, with D perhaps matching TRBD2 (5 bases). The V gene's germline CDR1 is SGHAT and CDR2 FQDESV (reference sequence). The V end lost 0 bases, the J end lost 4 bases, and 7 bases lay between the germline ends. CDR3 size: 13 residues. The CDR3 nucleotides are TGTGCCAGCAGCTTAGCCCCGGGGTACGAGCAGTACTTC. Translation gives CASSLAPGYEQYF.

This clonotype was detected many times. This chain joins TRBV5-4 and TRBJ2-3, with 9 bases matching TRBD1. The V gene end was trimmed by 2 bases and the J gene end by 0 bases; junction bases not matched to a gene: 4. Germline loops: CDR1 SGHNT, CDR2 YYREEE (reference sequence). The CDR3 is 16 residues long. CDR3 DNA sequence: TGTGCCAGCAGCTTACAGGGGGCTCGGAGCACAGATACGCAGTATTTT. Amino acid sequence: CASSLQGARSTDTQYF.

The V and J genes are TRBV27 and TRBJ1-2; TRBD1 matches 7 bases. The ends lost 5 bases at V and 3 bases at J; junction bases unmatched: 9. CDR1 MNHEY and CDR2 SMNVEV come from the germline V gene (reference sequence). This CDR3 is 15 amino acids long. The CDR3 nucleotides are TGTGCCAGCAGTCTCAGGGGACAGTTAGACTATGGCTACACCTTC. It encodes CASSLRGQLDYGYTF.

The chain couples TRBV12-3 or TRBV12-4 to TRBJ2-2; D may be TRBD1 (6 bases). The CDR3 has 12 residues. Trimming removed 7 bases at V and 9 bases at J, with 12 bases between. CDR3 loop: CASTPGVRELFF. CDR3 nucleotides: TGTGCCAGCACCCCAGGGGTGCGGGAGCTGTTTTTT.

A few counts support this clonotype. The CDR3 nucleotides are TGTGCCAGCAGCTTAGGGGGACTGGCCTCATATGGCTACACCTTC. It yields the protein CASSLGGLASYGYTF. The chain recombines TRBV7-6 with TRBJ1-2, with a weak D call TRBD1 (5 bases). The length of the CDR3 is 15 residues. The germline CDR1 and CDR2 sequences are SGHVS and FNYEAQ. Trimming shortened V by 1 base and J by 5 bases, and 14 bases separated the two germline ends. The whole variable domain, filled in from reference TRBV7-6 and TRBJ1-2, reads GAGVSQSPRYKVTKRGQDVALRCDPISGHVSLYWYRQALGQGPEFLTYFNYEAQQDKSGLPNDRFSAERPEGSISTLTIQRTEQRDSAMYRCASSLGGLASYGYTFGSGTRLTVV.

The chain has TRBV11-2 and TRBJ2-3, with 13 bases that match TRBD2. The germline gives CDR1 SGHAT, CDR2 FQNNGV. This CDR3 is built from 16 residues. Trimming cost V 5 bases and J 3 bases; bases outside gene matches: 5. This CDR3 is CASSRGGLAGTDTQYF. The CDR3 DNA reads TGTGCCAGCAGCCGGGGGGGACTAGCGGGGACAGATACGCAGTATTTT.

The V call is TRBV7-2, the J call TRBJ2-1; D is ambiguous. This CDR3 is built from 14 residues. Germline V gene sequence: CDR1 SGHTA, CDR2 FQGNSA. Trimming took 1 base from V and 4 from J, leaving 8 bases between them. CDR3 DNA: TGTGCCAGCAGCTTAGGCGGCGGATACAATGAGCAGTTCTTC. Residues: CASSLGGGYNEQFF.

In its sample, this clonotype was seen a few times. V and J are TRBV7-2 and TRBJ2-2; the D is unclear. V lost 5 bases, J lost 0 bases, and 10 bases lay in between. This CDR3 is built from 15 residues. Germline CDR1 and CDR2: SGHTA and FQGNSA. DNA of the CDR3: TGTGCCAGCAGCCCCACCTCAACGAACACCGGGGAGCTGTTTTTT. As protein: CASSPTSTNTGELFF.

V and J are TRBV7-2 and TRBJ2-1, with D possibly being TRBD2 (6 bases). Germline assignment: CDR1 SGHTA and CDR2 FQGNSA. Trimming took off 6 bases at V and 8 bases at J, with 11 bases between the two ends. The CDR3 consists of 12 residues. CDR3 amino acids: CASRLAYDEQFF. The CDR3, as DNA: TGTGCCAGCAGACTAGCTTATGATGAGCAGTTCTTC.

V usage is TRBV4-2 and J usage is TRBJ2-7, with 8 bases fitting TRBD1. The junction had 4 bases not matched to a gene; V was cut back by 1 base and J by 5 bases. This CDR3 is built from 14 residues. Germline lookup yields CDR1 LGHNA and CDR2 YNFKEQ. The CDR3: CASSQGQGIDEQYF. The CDR3 DNA is TGTGCCAGCAGCCAAGGACAGGGGATAGACGAGCAGTACTTC.

V and J are TRBV4-3 and TRBJ2-5; D is unresolved. CDR1 is LGHNA and CDR2 is YSLEER in the germline V gene. Trimming removed 0 bases at V and 5 bases at J, with 7 bases between. The CDR3 covers 13 residues. The CDR3 here is CASSQDEWETQYF. CDR3 sequence (DNA): TGCGCCAGCAGCCAAGATGAGTGGGAGACCCAGTACTTC.

The rearrangement links TRBV7-6 to TRBJ2-1, with 10 bases lining up with TRBD1. The germline gives CDR1 SGHVS, CDR2 FNYEAQ. This CDR3 is 13 amino acids long. The J segment lost 8 bases and the V segment lost 11 bases, leaving 9 bases of the junction unmatched. Written as DNA, the CDR3 is TGTGCCGTCAAGGCGACAGGGGGCGATGAGCAGTTCTTC. Protein product: CAVKATGGDEQFF.

The gene calls are TRBV7-9 and TRBJ2-1; 10 bases align to TRBD2. J was trimmed by 7 bases and V by 2 bases; bases with no gene match: 8. This CDR3 region has 16 residues. Germline-derived CDR1 and CDR2 are SEHNR and FQNEAQ (reference sequence). CDR3 in amino acids: CASSLSGLAESNEQFF. The CDR3 DNA is TGTGCCAGCAGCTTATCCGGACTAGCGGAGAGTAATGAGCAGTTCTTC.

V gene TRBV7-9 combines with J gene TRBJ2-2, with D uncertain. The germline CDR1 and CDR2 sequences are SEHNR and FQNEAQ (reference sequence). This CDR3 is built from 13 residues. V shed 4 bases and J shed 5 bases, with 8 bases lying between them. CDR3 in amino acids: CASSSDLTGELFF. Here the CDR3 DNA reads TGTGCCAGCAGCTCCGACTTGACCGGGGAGCTGTTTTTT.

This clonotype was detected ten times or more. This chain uses TRBV7-8 with TRBJ1-2; D perhaps matches TRBD1 (6 bases). This CDR3 is built from 14 residues. Germline CDR1 is SGHVS and CDR2 is FQNEAQ. Trimming cost V 5 bases and J 0 bases, with 10 bases left between them. In DNA, the CDR3 is TGTGCCAGCAGCCAGGACAGAGCTAACTATGGCTACACCTTC. Its translation: CASSQDRANYGYTF.

The chain is built from TRBV7-8 and TRBJ2-5, with 8 bases identical to TRBD2. Germline V gives CDR1 SGHVS, CDR2 FQNEAQ. V lost 5 bases and J lost 1; bases outside the gene matches: 9. This CDR3 is built from 16 residues. CDR3 nucleotides: TGTGCCAGCAGCCTCCTCCTTAGCGGGGCCCAAGAGACCCAGTACTTC. Translated, it gives CASSLLLSGAQETQYF.

This clonotype has at least ten counts. Written as DNA, the CDR3 is TGTGCCAGCTTATACCGGGACCCACGGGGAGACGATACGCAGTATTTT. Translated: CASLYRDPRGDDTQYF. The genes are TRBV7-9 and TRBJ2-3; TRBD1 or TRBD2 may be the D gene (5 bases each). Germline V gives CDR1 SEHNR, CDR2 FQNEAQ (reference sequence). V gave up 8 bases and J gave up 6 bases, with 24 bases separating them. CDR3 length: 16 residues. The full variable domain, its missing parts supplied by reference TRBV7-9 and TRBJ2-3, is DTGVSQNPRHKITKRGQNVTFRCDPISEHNRLYWYRQTLGQGPEFLTYFQNEAQLEKSRLLSDRFSAERPKGSFSTLEIQRTEQGDSAMYLCASLYRDPRGDDTQYFGPGTRLTVL.

The chain joins TRBV7-8 to TRBJ2-1; 9 bases line up with TRBD2. The CDR3 loop spans 15 amino acids. The germline V gene encodes CDR1 SGHVS and CDR2 FQNEAQ. V lost 5 bases, J lost 10 bases, and 12 bases stayed unmatched. This chain's CDR3 is CASSRMGGGGQEQFF. The CDR3 nucleotides are TGTGCCAGCAGCCGAATGGGCGGGGGGGGCCAAGAGCAGTTCTTC.

The rearrangement links TRBV6-8 to TRBJ1-2; a weak D match, TRBD1 (5 bases). V shed 5 bases and J shed 13 bases, with 14 bases lying between them. From germline, CDR1 is MNHGY and CDR2 SAAAGT. This CDR3 is 11 amino acids long. The CDR3 region is CASSRGPSVTF. For the CDR3, the DNA is TGTGCCAGCAGTCGGGGCCCCTCGGTCACCTTC.

The DNA of the CDR3 is TGTGCCAGCAGCTTAACTAGCGGGAGTTCGTATTCGGCCAAAAACATTCAGTACTTC. It encodes CASSLTSGSSYSAKNIQYF. J is TRBJ2-4 and V is TRBV7-6, with 11 nucleotides matching TRBD2. Trimming at V came to 2 bases and at J to 1 base, leaving 10 bases not matched to a gene. The CDR3 covers 19 residues. CDR1 is SGHVS and CDR2 is FNYEAQ in the germline V gene.

This clonotype came up a few times. The chain carries TRBV5-1 and TRBJ1-6; 7 bases match TRBD1. The CDR3 loop spans 15 amino acids. The junction had 5 bases not matched to a gene; V was cut back by 5 bases and J by 3 bases. Germline V gene data show CDR1 as SGHRS and CDR2 as YFSETQ. The CDR3 here is CASSTGQDYNSPLHF. The CDR3, as DNA: TGCGCCAGCAGTACCGGACAGGACTATAATTCACCCCTCCACTTT.

The gene calls are TRBV11-2 and TRBJ2-7; 9 nucleotides agree with TRBD1. Germline V gene data show CDR1 as SGHAT and CDR2 as FQNNGV. Trimming removed 5 bases from V and 3 bases from J; junction bases left unmatched: 5. The CDR3 consists of 14 residues. The CDR3 nucleotides read TGTGCCAGCAGCCCGGGACAGGGAGACTACGAGCAGTACTTC. Its translation is CASSPGQGDYEQYF. The full variable domain, rest sourced from reference TRBV11-2 and TRBJ2-7, is EAGVAQSPRYKIIEKRQSVAFWCNPISGHATLYWYQQILGQGPKLLIQFQNNGVVDDSQLPKDRFSAERLKGVDSTLKIQPAKLEDSAVYLCASSPGQGDYEQYFGPGTRLTVT.

This clonotype was seen only a few times. The rearrangement joins TRBV12-3 or TRBV12-4 to TRBJ1-2; D call uncertain. Trimming stripped 6 bases from V and 2 bases from J, with 10 bases between. CDR3 size: 13 residues. The CDR3 coding sequence is TGTGCCAGCAGCCCGACGGAAAACTATGGCTACACCTTC. Residues: CASSPTENYGYTF.

The chain couples TRBV7-2 to TRBJ1-1; unclear D gene. This CDR3 comprises 12 residues. Germline CDR1 reads SGHTA; CDR2 reads FQGNSA. Deletions cut 5 bases from V and 5 bases from J, with 9 bases between. CDR3 DNA: TGTGCCAGCAGCCCCGGTTGGACTGAAGCTTTCTTT. Protein: CASSPGWTEAFF.

The rearrangement uses TRBV7-9 and TRBJ1-1; 9 bases map to TRBD1. Germline CDR1 SEHNR, CDR2 FQNEAQ (reference sequence). J lost 0 bases, V lost 5 bases, and 10 bases had no gene match. The CDR3 covers 17 residues. The CDR3 bases are TGTGCCAGCAGCCCCCCTTTTCGGACAGGGGTGAACACTGAAGCTTTCTTT. Translated: CASSPPFRTGVNTEAFF.

The table lists this clonotype with a few counts. This chain joins TRBV6-1 and TRBJ2-1, with 8 bases matching TRBD2. Looked up from germline, CDR1 is MNHNS and CDR2 is SASEGT. The CDR3 is 13 residues long. V shed 8 bases, J shed 7 bases, and the junction held 7 bases outside the gene matches. The CDR3 is CASGSGLGNEQFF. In DNA, the CDR3 is TGTGCCAGCGGATCGGGACTAGGAAATGAGCAGTTCTTC.

This clonotype was detected only a few times. The V and J genes are TRBV12-3 or TRBV12-4 and TRBJ2-2; D not certain. V lost 3 bases to trimming and J lost 11 bases, with 7 bases between them. This CDR3 is built from 11 residues. DNA of the CDR3: TGTGCCAGCAGTTTGTTTAACGAGCTGTTTTTT. Its protein is CASSLFNELFF.